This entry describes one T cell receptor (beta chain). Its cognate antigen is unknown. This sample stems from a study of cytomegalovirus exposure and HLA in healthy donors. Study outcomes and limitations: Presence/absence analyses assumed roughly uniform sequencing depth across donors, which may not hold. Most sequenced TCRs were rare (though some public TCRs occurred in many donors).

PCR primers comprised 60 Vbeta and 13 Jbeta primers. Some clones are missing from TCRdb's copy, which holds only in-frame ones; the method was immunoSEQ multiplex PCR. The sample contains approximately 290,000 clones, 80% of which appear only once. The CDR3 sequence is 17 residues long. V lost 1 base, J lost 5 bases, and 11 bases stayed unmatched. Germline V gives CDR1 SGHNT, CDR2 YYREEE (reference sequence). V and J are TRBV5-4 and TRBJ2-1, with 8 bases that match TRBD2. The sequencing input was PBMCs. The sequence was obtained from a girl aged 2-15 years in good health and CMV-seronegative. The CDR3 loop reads CASSLSGGGTKDNEQFF. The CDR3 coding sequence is TGTGCCAGCAGCTTGTCTGGCGGGGGGACTAAAGACAATGAGCAGTTCTTC.